This is a list of T cell receptor beta chains from one sample in a study of blood T cells in healthy people across ages. TCRdb reprocessed the 5' RACE reads via MiXCR and lists one record per CDR3 protein. The sample has some 760,000 distinct CDR3 sequences; 25% are singletons. The same sample was also studied in work on T cells of mothers and their children.

The specimen sequenced was blood. These TCRs come from a boy aged 5-17 years in good health. The CDR3 runs from the conserved cysteine through the conserved F or W. Fields, in order: clone size, D gene, V gene, J gene, CDR3 DNA, CDR3 protein. A D gene is named only where the DNA matches it firmly. Not all rows give a size; the values are once, few, many and, for expanded clones, a class.

few	TRBD1	TRBV3-1	TRBJ1-1	TGTGCCAGCAGCTTACCGGGACAGGGGGCTACTGAAGCTTTCTTT	CASSLPGQGATEAFF
NA	NA	TRBV7-9	TRBJ2-5	TGTGCCAGCAGCCTCCCCCCTGAGACCCAGTACTTC	CASSLPPETQYF
few	NA	TRBV20-1	TRBJ1-1	TGCAGCGGTACAGGGCCGTCGAACACTGAAGCTTTCTTT	CSGTGPSNTEAFF
NA	TRBD1	TRBV4-1	TRBJ2-7	TGCGCCAGCAGCCAAGTTGCGGGACAGGGGGCCTACGAGCAGTACTTC	CASSQVAGQGAYEQYF
NA	TRBD1	TRBV6-6	TRBJ2-1	TGTGCCAGCAGTTTCCCGGGACAGGGGGCAAGGAATGAGCAGTTCTTC	CASSFPGQGARNEQFF
few	TRBD1	TRBV29-1	TRBJ2-5	TGCAGCGTACCGACAGGGGGTCAAGAGACCCAGTACTTC	CSVPTGGQETQYF
NA	TRBD2	TRBV29-1	TRBJ2-5	TGCAGCGTTGGGACTAGGCTCCAAGAGACCCAGTACTTC	CSVGTRLQETQYF
NA	NA	TRBV29-1	TRBJ2-7	TGCAGCGTTGTCGTGGGGAACTACGAGCAGTACTTC	CSVVVGNYEQYF
NA	NA	TRBV12-3/TRBV12-4	TRBJ1-4	TGTGCCAGCAGTTTAGCCCTCGGGGGTGAGGAAAAACTGTTTTTT	CASSLALGGEEKLFF
many	TRBD1	TRBV9	TRBJ2-7	TGTGCCAGCTCAGCCGGGACAGGGGGCTACGAGCAGTACTTC	CASSAGTGGYEQYF
NA	NA	TRBV4-2	TRBJ2-5	TGTGTCAGCAGCCAAGATGGAGGCGGGGGCAGCGGCGAGACCCAGTACTTC	CVSSQDGGGGSGETQYF
NA	TRBD1	TRBV7-9	TRBJ2-5	TGTGCCAGCAGCTTAGGGACAGGCCGAGCCCAAGAGACCCAGTACTTC	CASSLGTGRAQETQYF
few	TRBD1	TRBV4-1	TRBJ2-7	TGCGCCAGCAGCCCCACAGGGGAATACGAGCAGTACTTC	CASSPTGEYEQYF
NA	TRBD1	TRBV4-3	TRBJ2-5	TGCGCCAGCAGCCAACTGGCCACAGGGGGCGAGACCCAGTACTTC	CASSQLATGGETQYF
NA	NA	TRBV6-2/TRBV6-3	TRBJ2-5	TGTGCCAGCAGTTACCCCGCCGGAGGGGGCGACGAACAGTACTTC	CASSYPAGGGDEQYF
NA	TRBD1	TRBV4-1	TRBJ2-7	TGCGCCAGCAGCCACCATCCGGGACAGGGCCCACACGAGCAGTACTTC	CASSHHPGQGPHEQYF
few	NA	TRBV7-2	TRBJ2-5	TGTGCCAGCAGCTTAGGGGCGCTAAGGGAGACCCAGTACTTC	CASSLGALRETQYF
NA	NA	TRBV7-9	TRBJ2-7	TGTGCCAGCAGCTCCTCCGGGACTGTAAGGGAGCAGTACTTC	CASSSSGTVREQYF
NA	TRBD2	TRBV7-3	TRBJ2-1	TGTGCCAGCAGCTTAACGGGGCAAGCGGGGACCGAGCAGTTCTTC	CASSLTGQAGTEQFF
few	NA	TRBV12-3/TRBV12-4	TRBJ1-1	TGTGCCAGCAGTCCGCCAGGGACTTACCTCGCTGAAGCTTTCTTT	CASSPPGTYLAEAFF
NA	NA	TRBV4-2	TRBJ1-2	TGTGCCAGCAGCCAAGTTGAGGGAGGGTATGGCTACACCTTC	CASSQVEGGYGYTF
NA	TRBD2	TRBV7-6	TRBJ2-7	TGTGCCAGCAGCTTAGGCCCGGCGGGACTAACCTACGAGCAGTACTTC	CASSLGPAGLTYEQYF
few	NA	TRBV9	TRBJ2-4	TGTGCCAGCAGCCCCGGTGAACTCGGCATTCAGTACTTC	CASSPGELGIQYF
NA	NA	TRBV2	TRBJ2-1	TGTGCCAGCGGGGGACTGCACTACAATGAGCAGTTCTTC	CASGGLHYNEQFF
few	NA	TRBV7-8	TRBJ2-3	TGTGCCAGCAGTGAGGACAGCATAGTCACAGATACGCAGTATTTT	CASSEDSIVTDTQYF
NA	NA	TRBV7-9	TRBJ1-4	TGTGCCACCAACCCCCGGGAGCCGGCAACTAATGAAAAACTGTTTTTT	CATNPREPATNEKLFF
NA	NA	TRBV29-1	TRBJ2-5	TGCAGCGTTGCGGCTCCCGGGGGAGAGACCCAGTACTTC	CSVAAPGGETQYF
many	NA	TRBV7-3	TRBJ1-2	TGTGCCAGCAGCTTAAACAGGGAAGGCTATGGCTACACCTTC	CASSLNREGYGYTF
few	NA	TRBV10-2	TRBJ2-3	TGCGCCAGCATAAAGCAGGAGGGTAGCACAGATACGCAGTATTTT	CASIKQEGSTDTQYF
NA	NA	TRBV5-1	TRBJ2-7	TGCGCCAGCAGCTTGAACAGGGTCCCCTACGAGCAGTACTTC	CASSLNRVPYEQYF
few	NA	TRBV28	TRBJ1-4	TGTGCCAGCAGTAGACAGGCGCTAGGGGAAAAACTGTTTTTT	CASSRQALGEKLFF
few	NA	TRBV5-1	TRBJ1-3	TGCGCCAGCAGCTTGGTAGGGGGTTTCAACTCTGGAAACACCATATATTTT	CASSLVGGFNSGNTIYF
NA	NA	TRBV29-1	TRBJ2-3	TGCAGCGCCATCACAGATACGCAGTATTTT	CSAITDTQYF
NA	NA	TRBV3-1	TRBJ2-3	TGTGCCAGCAAACGGGACCCCAGCAGTACGCAGTATTTT	CASKRDPSSTQYF
NA	NA	TRBV9	TRBJ2-3	TGTGCCAGCAGCGTAGGTCGGGCTAGCACAGATACGCAGTATTTT	CASSVGRASTDTQYF
NA	NA	TRBV6-6	TRBJ1-4	TGTGCCAGCAGTTACAGGCCCCTCGGTGAAAAACTGTTTTTT	CASSYRPLGEKLFF
NA	NA	TRBV20-1	TRBJ2-7	TGCAGTGCTAGAGACCTAATAGGGACTCTCGCCTACGAGCAGTACTTC	CSARDLIGTLAYEQYF
once	NA	TRBV2	TRBJ1-1	TGTGCCAGCGGGTCAGGCAGCGAAGCTTTCTTT	CASGSGSEAFF
few	NA	TRBV18	TRBJ2-5	TGTGCCAGCTCACCAGGGCAGGAGGGTTTAGAGACCCAGTACTTC	CASSPGQEGLETQYF
NA	NA	TRBV6-5	TRBJ1-3	TGTGCCAGCGGGAAACAGGGCCCGGGGGGAAACACCATATATTTT	CASGKQGPGGNTIYF
NA	NA	TRBV7-2	TRBJ2-7	TGTGCCAGCAGCTTCCCCCGGTTTCCCTACGAGCAGTACTTC	CASSFPRFPYEQYF
NA	TRBD2	TRBV7-2	TRBJ2-5	TGTGCCAGCAGCCCCTCATTAAGCGGGGGGATGGAGACCCAGTACTTC	CASSPSLSGGMETQYF
few	NA	TRBV11-2	TRBJ2-3	TGTGCCAGCAGCTTAGTTTGGTCTCTAATAGGCACAGATACGCAGTATTTT	CASSLVWSLIGTDTQYF
few	TRBD2	TRBV12-3/TRBV12-4	TRBJ2-1	TGTGCCAGCAGCACACCGGGGGGCAATGAGCAGTTCTTC	CASSTPGGNEQFF
few	TRBD2	TRBV12-3/TRBV12-4	TRBJ2-7	TGTGCCAGCAGTGGTAGCGGGAGGAACCACGAGCAGTACTTC	CASSGSGRNHEQYF
few	NA	TRBV12-3/TRBV12-4	TRBJ2-6	TGTGCCAGCAGTTATCGGGGGTCTGGGGCCAACGTCCTGACTTTC	CASSYRGSGANVLTF
many	NA	TRBV28	TRBJ2-3	TGTGCCAGCAGCTTGACAGCTAGCACAGATACGCAGTATTTT	CASSLTASTDTQYF
few	TRBD1	TRBV7-9	TRBJ1-6	TGTGCCAGCAGCTCTGGGACAGGGAATAATTCACCCCTCCACTTT	CASSSGTGNNSPLHF
NA	NA	TRBV29-1	TRBJ2-5	TGCAGCGTTGCAGGGCACGAGACCCAGTACTTC	CSVAGHETQYF
NA	NA	TRBV21-1	TRBJ2-7	TGTGCCAGCAGCAAAAGTACAGCAAGCTCCTACGAGCAGTACTTC	CASSKSTASSYEQYF
few	TRBD2	TRBV5-1	TRBJ2-1	TGCGCCAGCAGCTTGGGTACTAGCGGGAGCCATGAGCAGTTCTTC	CASSLGTSGSHEQFF
NA	TRBD1	TRBV6-1	TRBJ2-5	TGTGCCAGCATGTGGATGACGGGACAGGGTATGGGGACCCAGTACTTC	CASMWMTGQGMGTQYF
NA	TRBD2	TRBV28	TRBJ2-3	TGTGCCAGCAGCTCTAGGTGGGGGGGAACAGATACGCAGTATTTT	CASSSRWGGTDTQYF
NA	TRBD1	TRBV5-1	TRBJ2-7	TGCGCCAGCAGCCATGGGACAGGTCCAACCTACGAGCAGTACTTC	CASSHGTGPTYEQYF
NA	TRBD1	TRBV5-1	TRBJ1-3	TGCGCCAGCAGCTTGGAAGGGACAGGGAATTCTGGAAACACCATATATTTT	CASSLEGTGNSGNTIYF
NA	NA	TRBV2	TRBJ2-3	TGTGCCGATAGGTCCAGCACAGATACGCAGTATTTT	CADRSSTDTQYF
NA	NA	TRBV5-1	TRBJ2-1	TGCGCCAGCAGCTTGGTCGAAAACGTCTACAATGAGCAGTTCTTC	CASSLVENVYNEQFF